The 7 T cell receptor beta chains below were found in one sample sequenced in a study of cytomegalovirus exposure and HLA in healthy donors (dated by TCRdb to about 2017). Library construction relied on the immunoSEQ multiplex PCR assay. For the multiplex PCR, a mixture combining 60 forward primers for TCR Vbeta segments and 13 reverse primers for TCR Jbeta segments was used. TCRdb provides this immuneACCESS table in a form limited to in-frame rearrangements. Some clones are lacking; in checked studies, under half of them reflect an unresolved V gene, and why the rest are absent is not known. This sample has about 64,000 clones in its table, and less than 90% of those were observed once. Roughly a tenth of the sample belongs to the ten largest clones. Sequenced sample: PBMCs. The source is a female donor in good health and CMV-seronegative.

The chain recombines TRBV13 with TRBJ2-7, with 7 bases fitting TRBD1. The junction had 8 bases not matched to a gene; V was cut back by 4 bases and J by 5 bases. CDR3 length: 14 residues. CDR1 is PRHDT and CDR2 is FYEKMQ in the germline V gene (reference sequence). For the CDR3, the DNA is TGTGCCAGCAGCTCGACAGAACAGGGGAACGAGCAGTACTTC. Its protein is CASSSTEQGNEQYF.

The V and J genes are TRBV29-1 and TRBJ1-1; a weak D match, TRBD1 (5 bases). The ends were cut back, 4 bases at V and 10 bases at J, with 13 bases in the middle. CDR1 and CDR2 (germline): SQVTM, ANQGSEA. The CDR3 is 11 residues long. The CDR3 DNA is TGCAGCGTTGCATCAGGGAACAGAGCTTTCTTT. Translation gives CSVASGNRAFF.

This chain links TRBV6-1 with TRBJ1-5; possibly TRBD1 for D (5 bases). CDR1 MNHNS and CDR2 SASEGT come from the germline V gene. Trimming cost V 1 base and J 5 bases, with 9 bases left between them. The CDR3 has 14 residues. CDR3 loop: CASSEGGDDQPQHF. In DNA form, the CDR3 reads TGTGCCAGCAGTGAAGGGGGGGACGATCAGCCCCAGCATTTT.

The chain carries TRBV15 and TRBJ1-5; tentatively, D is TRBD1 (6 bases). Germline V CDR1 and CDR2: LNHNV, YYDKDF (reference sequence). V was clipped by 5 bases and J by 4 bases, with 18 bases between them. This CDR3 has 16 residues. The CDR3 DNA sequence: TGTGCCACCAGCTTTAGGACAGCAAGCGTGAATCAGCCCCAGCATTTT. Translating gives CATSFRTASVNQPQHF.

The chain employs TRBV27 and TRBJ1-1, with D possibly being TRBD1 (6 bases). V dropped 2 bases and J dropped 4 bases, with 8 bases sitting between them. The CDR3 contains 13 residues. Germline lookup yields CDR1 MNHEY and CDR2 SMNVEV (reference sequence). For the CDR3, the DNA is TGTGCCAGCAGTTTAATGGGGGCCACTGAAGCTTTCTTT. This sequence encodes CASSLMGATEAFF.

The chain recombines TRBV7-9 with TRBJ1-2, with TRBD1 matching 10 bases. Germline CDR1 and CDR2: SEHNR and FQNEAQ (reference sequence). The CDR3 spans 16 residues. J lost 3 bases, V lost 1 base, and 5 bases had no gene match. The CDR3 DNA reads as TGTGCCAGCAGCTTAGGGGGACAGGGGATGGACTATGGCTACACCTTC. As protein: CASSLGGQGMDYGYTF.

The chain employs TRBV30 and TRBJ2-1, with 10 bases aligning to TRBD2. This CDR3 comprises 14 residues. J lost 5 bases, V lost 4 bases, and 5 bases had no gene match. Germline loops: CDR1 GTSNPN, CDR2 SVGIG (reference sequence). In DNA, the CDR3 is TGTGCCTGGAAACGACTAGCGGGTAACAATGAGCAGTTCTTC. This sequence encodes CAWKRLAGNNEQFF.